The clone carrying this TCR beta chain has more than one count but fewer than ten. Its antigen is not identified. This sample stems from a study of cytomegalovirus exposure and HLA in healthy donors. The donors were members of the approximately 130-subject validation cohort (separate from the roughly 680-subject first cohort). Some clones are missing from TCRdb's copy, which holds only in-frame ones; the method was immunoSEQ multiplex PCR. The data hold about 130,000 clones, with approximately 94% observed a single time. Whole-study results and caveats: Some TCR beta chains (roughly 160 of them) were listed as cytomegalovirus-associated. That first-cohort TCR clusters tended to co-occur in the 100 to 150 validation repertoires was found in a later analysis. Across donors, most TCRs were seen rarely, yet some public ones were widespread.

The CDR3 runs to 16 residues. Trimming removed 2 bases from V and 2 bases from J; junction bases left unmatched: 6. Per germline, CDR1 MDHEN and CDR2 SYDVKM. The sample was PBMCs. The chain joins TRBV28 to TRBJ2-1, with 7 nucleotides matching TRBD1. The TCR originated in a man younger than 35 in good health and CMV-seropositive. CDR3 residues: CASSLVRDSPYNEQFF. In nucleotides, the CDR3 is TGTGCCAGCAGTTTAGTTAGGGACAGCCCCTACAATGAGCAGTTCTTC.